What follows is one T cell receptor beta chain and its context. The data were taken from a study of CD4 and CD8 cells across lung adenocarcinoma regions. Each CDR3 protein gets one entry after TCRdb re-called the PCR reads with MiXCR. This sample has 4,500 to 6,500 distinct CDR3 sequences, with about 62% found just once. Localized lung adenocarcinoma, a non-small cell lung cancer, affected the donors. The CDR3 length is 16 residues. Germline V gives CDR1 MGHRA, CDR2 YSYEKL. Trimming removed 0 bases from V and 7 bases from J, with 18 bases in between. The specimen sequenced was CD4+ T cells from the center of a lung tumor. The genes are TRBV4-1 and TRBJ2-5; D could derive from TRBD1 or TRBD2 (5 bases each). The source of this sequence is a female donor with lung adenocarcinoma. The CD4 and CD8 labels of this study may be unreliable. CDR3 region: CASSQENSFSGGTQYF. In nucleotides, the CDR3 is TGCGCCAGCAGCCAAGAGAACAGCTTTTCTGGGGGGACCCAGTACTTC.